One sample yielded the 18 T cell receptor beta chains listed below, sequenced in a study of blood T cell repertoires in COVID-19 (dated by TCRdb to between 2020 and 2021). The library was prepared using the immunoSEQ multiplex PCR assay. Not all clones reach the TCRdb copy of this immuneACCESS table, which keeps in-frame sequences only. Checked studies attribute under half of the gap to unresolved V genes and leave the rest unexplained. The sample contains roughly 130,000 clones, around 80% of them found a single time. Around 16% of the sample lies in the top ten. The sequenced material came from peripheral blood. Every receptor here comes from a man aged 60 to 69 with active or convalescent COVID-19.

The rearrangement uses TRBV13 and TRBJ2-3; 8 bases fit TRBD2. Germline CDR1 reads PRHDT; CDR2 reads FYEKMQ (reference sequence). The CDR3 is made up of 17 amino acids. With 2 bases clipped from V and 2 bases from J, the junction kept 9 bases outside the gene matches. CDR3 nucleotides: TGTGCCAGCAGCTTAACGTCTAGCGGGCTGTACACAGATACGCAGTATTTT. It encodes CASSLTSSGLYTDTQYF.

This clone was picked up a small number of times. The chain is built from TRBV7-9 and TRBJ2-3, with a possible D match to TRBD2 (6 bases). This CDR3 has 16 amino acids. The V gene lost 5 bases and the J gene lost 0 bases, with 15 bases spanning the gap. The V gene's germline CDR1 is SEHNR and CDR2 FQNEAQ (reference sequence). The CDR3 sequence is CASSRELAISTDTQYF. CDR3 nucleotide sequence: TGTGCCAGCAGCCGGGAGCTAGCAATTAGCACAGATACGCAGTATTTT.

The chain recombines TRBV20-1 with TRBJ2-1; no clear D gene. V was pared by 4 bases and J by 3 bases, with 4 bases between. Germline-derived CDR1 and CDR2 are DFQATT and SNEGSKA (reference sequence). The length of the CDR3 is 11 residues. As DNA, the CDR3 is TGCAGTGCTACCGGCTACAATGAGCAGTTCTTC. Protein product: CSATGYNEQFF.

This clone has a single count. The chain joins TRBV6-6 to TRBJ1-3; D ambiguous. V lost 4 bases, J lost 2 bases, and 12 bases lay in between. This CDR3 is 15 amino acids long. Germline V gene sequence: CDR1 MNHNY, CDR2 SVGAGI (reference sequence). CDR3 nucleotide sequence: TGTGCCAGCAGTTTCGCTGCACCGGCTGGAAACACCATATATTTT. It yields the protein CASSFAAPAGNTIYF.

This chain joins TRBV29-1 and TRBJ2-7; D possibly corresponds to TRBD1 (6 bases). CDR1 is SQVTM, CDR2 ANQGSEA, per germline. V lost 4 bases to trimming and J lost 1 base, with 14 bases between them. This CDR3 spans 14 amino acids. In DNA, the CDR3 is TGCAGCGTTGGGCTTGCAGGGGAATCCTACGAGCAGTACTTC. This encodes CSVGLAGESYEQYF.

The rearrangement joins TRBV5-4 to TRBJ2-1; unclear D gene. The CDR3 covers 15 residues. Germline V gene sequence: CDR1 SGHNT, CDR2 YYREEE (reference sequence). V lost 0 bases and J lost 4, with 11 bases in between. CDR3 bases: TGTGCCAGCAGCTTGGGTGGTTCCACTTACAATGAGCAGTTCTTC. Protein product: CASSLGGSTYNEQFF. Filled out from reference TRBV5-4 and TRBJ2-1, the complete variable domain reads ETGVTQSPTHLIKTRGQQVTLRCSSQSGHNTVSWYQQALGQGPQFIFQYYREEENGRGNFPPRFSGLQFPNYSSELNVNALELDDSALYLCASSLGGSTYNEQFFGPGTRLTVL.

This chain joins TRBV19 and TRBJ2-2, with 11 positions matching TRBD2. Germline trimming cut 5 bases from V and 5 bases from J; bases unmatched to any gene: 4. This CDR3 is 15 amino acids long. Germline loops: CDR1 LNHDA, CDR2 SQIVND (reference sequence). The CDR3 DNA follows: TGTGCCAGTAGTTCGGGACTAGCGGCAACCGGGGAGCTGTTTTTT. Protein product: CASSSGLAATGELFF.

The DNA of the CDR3 is TGTGCCAGCAGTGAAGGGGACAGGCCAACAGATACGCAGTATTTT. Amino acids: CASSEGDRPTDTQYF. V is TRBV6-4 and J is TRBJ2-3; 8 nucleotides line up with TRBD1. Trimming removed 3 bases from V and 3 bases from J; junction bases left unmatched: 5. CDR3 length: 15 residues. Germline CDR1 and CDR2: MRHNA and SNTAGT.

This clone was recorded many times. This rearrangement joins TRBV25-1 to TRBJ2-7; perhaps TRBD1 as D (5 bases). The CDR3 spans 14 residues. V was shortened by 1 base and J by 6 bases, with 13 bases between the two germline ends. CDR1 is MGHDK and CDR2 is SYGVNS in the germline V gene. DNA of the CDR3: TGTGCCAGCAGTGAATCTGGCAGGGCGGTCGAGCAGTACTTC. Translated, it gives CASSESGRAVEQYF.

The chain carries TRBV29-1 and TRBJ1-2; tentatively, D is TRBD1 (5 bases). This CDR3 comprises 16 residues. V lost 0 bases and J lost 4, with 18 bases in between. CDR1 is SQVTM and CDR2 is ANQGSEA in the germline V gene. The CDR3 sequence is CSVEDRVHYVAYGYTF. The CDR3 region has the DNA TGCAGCGTTGAAGACAGGGTGCATTATGTAGCCTATGGCTACACCTTC.

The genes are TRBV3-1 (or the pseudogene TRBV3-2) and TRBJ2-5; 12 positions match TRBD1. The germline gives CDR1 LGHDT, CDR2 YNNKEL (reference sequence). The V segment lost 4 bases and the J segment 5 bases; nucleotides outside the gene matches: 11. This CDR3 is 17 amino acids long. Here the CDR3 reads CASSRPPGQGARETQYF. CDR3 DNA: TGTGCCAGCAGCCGGCCTCCGGGACAGGGGGCCCGGGAGACCCAGTACTTC.

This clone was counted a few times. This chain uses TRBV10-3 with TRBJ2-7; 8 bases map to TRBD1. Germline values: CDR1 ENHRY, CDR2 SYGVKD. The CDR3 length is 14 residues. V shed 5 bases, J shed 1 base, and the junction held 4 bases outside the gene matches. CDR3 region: CAISPGQASYEQYF. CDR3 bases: TGTGCCATCAGTCCGGGACAGGCGTCCTACGAGCAGTACTTC.

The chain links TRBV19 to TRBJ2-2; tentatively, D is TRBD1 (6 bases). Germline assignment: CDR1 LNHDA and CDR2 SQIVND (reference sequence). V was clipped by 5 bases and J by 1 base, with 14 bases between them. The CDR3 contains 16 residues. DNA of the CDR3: TGTGCCAGTAGTCTCGGGACACCTAGGAACACCGGGGAGCTGTTTTTT. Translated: CASSLGTPRNTGELFF.

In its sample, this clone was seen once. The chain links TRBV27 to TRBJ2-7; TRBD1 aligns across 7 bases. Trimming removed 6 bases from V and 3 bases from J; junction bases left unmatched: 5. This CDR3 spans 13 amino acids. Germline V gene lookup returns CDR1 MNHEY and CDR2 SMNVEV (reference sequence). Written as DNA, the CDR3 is TGTGCCAGCAGGGGACAGAATAGCTACGAGCAGTACTTC. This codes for CASRGQNSYEQYF.

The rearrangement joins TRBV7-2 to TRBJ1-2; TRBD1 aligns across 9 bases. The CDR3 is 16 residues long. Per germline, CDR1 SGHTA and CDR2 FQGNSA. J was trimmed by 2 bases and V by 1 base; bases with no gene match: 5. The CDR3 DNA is TGTGCCAGCAGCTTAGATCGGGACAGGGTGAACTATGGCTACACCTTC. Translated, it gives CASSLDRDRVNYGYTF.

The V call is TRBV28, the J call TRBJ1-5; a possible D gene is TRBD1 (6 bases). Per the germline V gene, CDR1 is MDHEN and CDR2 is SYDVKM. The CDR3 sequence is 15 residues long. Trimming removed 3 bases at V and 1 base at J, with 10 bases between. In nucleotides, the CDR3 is TGTGCCAGCAGTTTGGTACAGGGAAGCAATCAGCCCCAGCATTTT. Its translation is CASSLVQGSNQPQHF. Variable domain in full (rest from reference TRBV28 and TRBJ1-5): DVKVTQSSRYLVKRTGEKVFLECVQDMDHENMFWYRQDPGLGLRLIYFSYDVKMKEKGDIPEGYSVSREKKERFSLILESASTNQTSMYLCASSLVQGSNQPQHFGDGTRLSIL.

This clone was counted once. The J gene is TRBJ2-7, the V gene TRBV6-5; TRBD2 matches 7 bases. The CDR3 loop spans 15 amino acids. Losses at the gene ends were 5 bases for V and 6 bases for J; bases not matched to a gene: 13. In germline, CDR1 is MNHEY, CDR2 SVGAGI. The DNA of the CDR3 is TGTGCCAGCAGTACCCTCCGGGACTACCCCCTCGAGCAGTACTTC. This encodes CASSTLRDYPLEQYF.

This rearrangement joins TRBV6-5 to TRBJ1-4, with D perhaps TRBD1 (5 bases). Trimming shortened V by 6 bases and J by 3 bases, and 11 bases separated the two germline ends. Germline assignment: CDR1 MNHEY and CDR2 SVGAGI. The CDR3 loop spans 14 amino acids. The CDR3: CASRRTSSNEKLFF. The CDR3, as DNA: TGTGCCAGCAGACGGACAAGTTCTAATGAAAAACTGTTTTTT.